The next 21 T cell receptor beta chains were all read from a single sample in a study of response to subunit inactivated influenza vaccine. TCRdb ran MiXCR on the RT-PCR reads and lists one entry per CDR3 protein. The data contain 300,000 to 350,000 distinct CDR3 sequences, about a fifth of them singletons. The starting material was PBMCs from blood, obtained approximately 20 months after vaccination. These receptors originate from a man aged 45 to 75 who received an inactivated influenza vaccine.

This clonotype has only a few counts. The J gene is TRBJ2-5, the V gene TRBV14; no definite D call. This CDR3 has 14 amino acids. Per germline, CDR1 SGHDN and CDR2 FVKESK. Deletions cut 0 bases from V and 7 bases from J, with 12 bases between. The CDR3 DNA sequence: TGTGCCAGCAGCCAAGAATCTGGATTCGTGACCCAGTACTTC. Translating gives CASSQESGFVTQYF.

This clonotype has a count of ten or more. The chain carries TRBV3-1 and TRBJ1-3; tentatively, D is TRBD1 (5 bases). Trimming took 6 bases from V and 0 from J, leaving 12 bases between them. The germline CDR1 and CDR2 sequences are LGHDT and YNNKEL (reference sequence). The CDR3 has 15 residues. This CDR3 is CASSKAQGSGNTIYF. For the CDR3, the DNA is TGTGCCAGCAGTAAGGCCCAGGGCTCTGGAAACACCATATATTTT.

The table lists this clonotype with a few counts. V gene TRBV5-1 combines with J gene TRBJ2-3, with 10 bases matching TRBD2. Germline lookup yields CDR1 SGHRS and CDR2 YFSETQ. The ends lost 1 base at V and 0 bases at J; junction bases unmatched: 5. The CDR3 covers 17 residues. The DNA for the CDR3 is TGCGCCAGCAGCTTGTCCCTAGCGGGGGCAAGCACAGATACGCAGTATTTT. This encodes CASSLSLAGASTDTQYF.

The chain recombines TRBV5-4 with TRBJ1-2; D is uncertain. The V end lost 0 bases, the J end lost 2 bases, and 23 bases lay between the germline ends. CDR1 SGHNT and CDR2 YYREEE come from the germline V gene (reference sequence). The CDR3 is made up of 19 amino acids. The CDR3 bases are TGTGCCAGCAGCTTGGCCATGGGAGAACCTATCTCCCGAAACTATGGCTACACCTTC. Protein: CASSLAMGEPISRNYGYTF.

This chain connects TRBV27 to TRBJ1-5; D ambiguous. Per the germline V gene, CDR1 is MNHEY and CDR2 is SMNVEV (reference sequence). The CDR3 has 13 amino acids. V was clipped by 3 bases and J by 2 bases, with 5 bases between them. The CDR3 DNA follows: TGTGCCAGCAGTTTCACGCGCAATCAGCCCCAGCATTTT. Translated, it gives CASSFTRNQPQHF.

This clonotype has only a few counts. The CDR3 coding sequence is TGTGCCAGCAGCGTAGAGTCTGGGTATAATGAAAAACTGTTTTTT. Amino acids: CASSVESGYNEKLFF. The genes are TRBV9 and TRBJ1-4; D remains unclear. Trimming took 0 bases from V and 4 from J, leaving 10 bases between them. Germline lookup yields CDR1 SGDLS and CDR2 YYNGEE. The length of the CDR3 is 15 residues.

V usage is TRBV7-9 and J usage is TRBJ2-1; 11 bases line up with TRBD1. J lost 6 bases, V lost 5 bases, and 6 bases had no gene match. This CDR3 has 15 amino acids. Germline CDR1 reads SEHNR; CDR2 reads FQNEAQ (reference sequence). The CDR3 reads CASSPPGTGGNEQFF. The DNA for the CDR3 is TGTGCCAGCAGCCCCCCCGGGACAGGGGGCAATGAGCAGTTCTTC. Complete variable domain (other parts from reference TRBV7-9 and TRBJ2-1): DTGVSQNPRHKITKRGQNVTFRCDPISEHNRLYWYRQTLGQGPEFLTYFQNEAQLEKSRLLSDRFSAERPKGSFSTLEIQRTEQGDSAMYLCASSPPGTGGNEQFFGPGTRLTVL.

This clonotype showed up just a few times. The V call is TRBV5-1, the J call TRBJ2-5; no clear D. Between the trimmed V and J ends, which lost 0 bases and 5 bases, there was a span of 8 bases. The CDR3 has 13 residues. Germline lookup yields CDR1 SGHRS and CDR2 YFSETQ. Here the CDR3 reads CASSLGITETQYF. CDR3 sequence (DNA): TGCGCCAGCAGCTTGGGTATCACGGAGACCCAGTACTTC.

In this sample, this clonotype turned up a few times. This chain uses TRBV12-3 or TRBV12-4 with TRBJ1-5; perhaps TRBD1 as D (5 bases). V lost 3 bases, J lost 1 base, and 19 bases lay in between. The CDR3 has 18 residues. CDR3 protein: CASSLLSRGLQSNQPQHF. Written as DNA, the CDR3 is TGTGCCAGCAGTTTGTTAAGCCGGGGACTCCAAAGCAATCAGCCCCAGCATTTT.

This clonotype has just a few counts. V is TRBV2 and J is TRBJ2-2; unclear D gene. V lost 2 bases and J lost 4, with 5 bases in between. CDR3 length: 13 amino acids. The V gene's germline CDR1 is SNHLY and CDR2 FYNNEI. CDR3 sequence (DNA): TGTGCCAGCAGTGAATTCGTCACCGGGGAGCTGTTTTTT. This sequence encodes CASSEFVTGELFF. Based on the CDR3 plus reference TRBV2 and TRBJ2-2, the full variable domain is EPEVTQTPSHQVTQMGQEVILRCVPISNHLYFYWYRQILGQKVEFLVSFYNNEISEKSEIFDDQFSVERPDGSNFTLKIRSTKLEDSAMYFCASSEFVTGELFFGEGSRLTVL.

This clonotype was observed a few times. The J gene is TRBJ1-4, the V gene TRBV7-2; no clear D. The CDR3 consists of 14 residues. Germline CDR1 is SGHTA and CDR2 is FQGNSA. V was shortened by 2 bases and J by 2 bases, with 6 bases between the two germline ends. The CDR3 loop reads CASSLRITNEKLFF. The CDR3 DNA reads TGTGCCAGCAGCTTACGAATTACTAATGAAAAACTGTTTTTT. The complete variable domain, with remaining parts taken from reference TRBV7-2 and TRBJ1-4, reads GAGVSQSPSNKVTEKGKDVELRCDPISGHTALYWYRQSLGQGLEFLIYFQGNSAPDKSGLPSDRFSAERTGGSVSTLTIQRTQQEDSAVYLCASSLRITNEKLFFGSGTQLSVL.

This chain connects TRBV5-1 to TRBJ1-5, with D possibly being TRBD1 (6 bases). The ends were cut back, 4 bases at V and 2 bases at J, with 16 bases in the middle. CDR1 and CDR2 (germline): SGHRS, YFSETQ. The CDR3 length is 16 residues. In nucleotides, the CDR3 is TGCGCCAGCAGCCTTATGAGGAACAGGGGCAATCAGCCCCAGCATTTT. Its protein is CASSLMRNRGNQPQHF.

A remark on this clonotype: A read error may explain this, as a much larger clone is one base away. The CDR3 does not end in the conserved phenylalanine or tryptophan, so this is likely a read error. The chain combines TRBV20-1 with TRBJ2-7; possible D gene TRBD1, 5 bases. CDR1 is DFQATT, CDR2 SNEGSKA, per germline (reference sequence). The V and J ends lost 3 bases and 1 base respectively, with 16 bases between them. The CDR3 consists of 15 residues. CDR3 sequence: CSARGRQPRSYEQYL. Written as DNA, the CDR3 is TGCAGTGCTAGGGGCCGACAGCCTCGTTCCTACGAGCAGTACCTC.

This clonotype was seen once. The gene calls are TRBV6-1 and TRBJ2-2, with D unresolved. The V end lost 7 bases, the J end lost 6 bases, and 9 bases lay between the germline ends. The CDR3 has 12 amino acids. Germline CDR1 reads MNHNS; CDR2 reads SASEGT. This CDR3 reads CASMEWSGELFF. The CDR3, as DNA: TGTGCCAGCATGGAGTGGTCCGGGGAGCTGTTTTTT.

V and J are TRBV20-1 and TRBJ2-1, with TRBD2 identical over 8 bases. In germline, CDR1 is DFQATT, CDR2 SNEGSKA (reference sequence). There are 15 residues in the CDR3. Trimming cost V 3 bases and J 9 bases; bases outside gene matches: 13. CDR3 nucleotide sequence: TGCAGTGCTAGTCGATCGGGACTAGGAGTGGGTGAGCAGTTCTTC. It translates to CSASRSGLGVGEQFF.

The J gene is TRBJ2-7, the V gene TRBV20-1, with 7 nucleotides matching TRBD1. The CDR3 is 13 amino acids. The V segment lost 1 base and the J segment 7 bases; nucleotides outside the gene matches: 7. Germline CDR1 DFQATT, CDR2 SNEGSKA (reference sequence). The CDR3 DNA sequence: TGCAGTGCTAGAGGGCAGGGGGTGCGGGAGCAGTACTTC. This codes for CSARGQGVREQYF.

This rearrangement joins TRBV28 to TRBJ1-2; 7 positions agree with TRBD1. This CDR3 region has 16 residues. Trimming took 2 bases from V and 3 from J; bases not matched to a gene: 9. Germline CDR1 is MDHEN and CDR2 is SYDVKM. The CDR3 bases are TGTGCCAGCAGTTTAGGGGCGGTCGGGACAGACTATGGCTACACCTTC. This translates into CASSLGAVGTDYGYTF.

A few counts support this clonotype. The V gene is TRBV20-1, the J gene TRBJ1-2, with D hard to call. The germline gives CDR1 DFQATT, CDR2 SNEGSKA (reference sequence). The CDR3 runs 11 residues. V shed 7 bases and J shed 8 bases, with 14 bases lying between them. CDR3 DNA sequence: TGCAGTGGCATGCTCATGGCGGGCTACACCTTC. Its translation is CSGMLMAGYTF.

This clonotype came up once. Here the CDR3 reads CATSDPGQTGELFF. CDR3 DNA: TGTGCCACCAGTGACCCCGGACAGACCGGGGAGCTGTTTTTT. The chain is built from TRBV24-1 and TRBJ2-2, with a tentative D call TRBD1 (6 bases). Trimming pared 4 bases from V and 5 bases from J, leaving 10 bases between. Germline CDR1 KGHDR, CDR2 SFDVKD. This CDR3 has 14 residues.

This clonotype was observed many times. The chain couples TRBV20-1 to TRBJ1-2, with D unresolved. The CDR3 extends over 12 amino acids. Trimming removed 3 bases from V and 7 bases from J, with 12 bases in between. CDR1 is DFQATT and CDR2 is SNEGSKA in the germline V gene (reference sequence). The DNA for the CDR3 is TGCAGTGCTAGTCCAGCGCCGGGTGGCTACACCTTC. Amino acid sequence: CSASPAPGGYTF.

The chain uses TRBV7-6 and TRBJ2-2; D not resolved. CDR1 and CDR2 (germline): SGHVS, FNYEAQ. CDR3 length: 15 residues. The V and J ends lost 1 base and 6 bases respectively, with 12 bases between them. CDR3 loop: CASSLGVFNAGELFF. The CDR3 coding sequence is TGTGCCAGCAGCTTAGGCGTTTTCAACGCCGGGGAGCTGTTTTTT.